This T cell receptor beta chain was identified during a study of blood T cell repertoires in COVID-19. The CDR3 is 14 residues long. Trimming pared 7 bases from V and 2 bases from J, leaving 14 bases between. Germline V lookup: CDR1 MNHEY, CDR2 SVGAGI. The repertoire was sequenced with immunoSEQ multiplex PCR; TCRdb's copy has only in-frame clones and lacks some. Here the sample spans 200,000 to 250,000 clones, almost 90% being singletons. Sequences were obtained from peripheral blood. V gene TRBV6-5 combines with J gene TRBJ1-1; no clear D gene. This receptor was taken from an elderly man with acute or convalescent COVID-19. The DNA for the CDR3 is TGTGCCAGCAACAAAGGGCGGGGAAACACTGAAGCTTTCTTT. As protein: CASNKGRGNTEAFF.